Below are 30 T cell receptor beta chains sequenced from a single sample in a study of cytomegalovirus exposure and HLA in healthy donors. The PCR used 60 Vbeta and 13 Jbeta primers. TCRdb's table, derived via immunoSEQ multiplex PCR, lists solely in-frame clones and lacks some. This table holds about 150,000 clones, 55% to 80% found once. The specimen was PBMCs. The receptor set was obtained from a woman between 55 and 75 years old in good health and CMV-seropositive.

The gene calls are TRBV4-3 and TRBJ2-3; tentatively, D is TRBD1 (8 bases). V was trimmed by 5 bases and J by 3 bases, leaving 15 bases between them. There are 15 residues in the CDR3. Germline V gene lookup returns CDR1 LGHNA and CDR2 YSLEER. Here the CDR3 DNA reads TGCGCCAGCAGCAGAGGACAGGGAGGGACAGATACGCAGTATTTT. Its translation is CASSRGQGGTDTQYF.

The genes are TRBV7-9 and TRBJ2-5; 7 bases fit TRBD1. There are 17 residues in the CDR3. CDR1 and CDR2 from the germline V gene are SEHNR and FQNEAQ (reference sequence). J lost 2 bases, V lost 2 bases, and 11 bases had no gene match. The CDR3: CASSLPRQGPIQETQYF. The CDR3 DNA sequence: TGTGCCAGCAGCTTACCCCGACAGGGCCCGATACAAGAGACCCAGTACTTC.

V is TRBV5-1 and J is TRBJ2-7; TRBD1 matches 7 bases. This CDR3 contains 13 residues. The trim removed 0 bases at V and 7 bases at J, leaving 4 bases unmatched. Germline loops: CDR1 SGHRS, CDR2 YFSETQ. CDR3 sequence (DNA): TGCGCCAGCAGCTTGGGACAGGGTTTGGAGCAGTACTTC. Protein: CASSLGQGLEQYF.

CDR3 nucleotide sequence: TGTGCCACCGAGAGCATTCAGATAAGCGGGAGTTTCTACAATGAGCAGTTCTTC. Its protein is CATESIQISGSFYNEQFF. The rearrangement joins TRBV15 to TRBJ2-1; TRBD2 aligns across 8 bases. This CDR3 is built from 18 residues. Looked up from germline, CDR1 is LNHNV and CDR2 is YYDKDF (reference sequence). The V segment lost 8 bases and the J segment 3 bases; nucleotides outside the gene matches: 18. The variable domain in full, with the rest retrieved from reference TRBV15 and TRBJ2-1, is DAMVIQNPRYQVTQFGKPVTLSCSQTLNHNVMYWYQQKSSQAPKLLFHYYDKDFNNEADTPDNFQSRRPNTSFCFLDIRSPGLGDTAMYLCATESIQISGSFYNEQFFGPGTRLTVL.

This clone came up a few times. CDR3 in amino acids: CASSIGAWDRGFNEQFF. As DNA, the CDR3 is TGTGCCAGTAGTATTGGAGCGTGGGACAGGGGATTCAATGAGCAGTTCTTC. V is TRBV19 and J is TRBJ2-1; 10 nucleotides align to TRBD1. This CDR3 is built from 17 residues. J was trimmed by 6 bases and V by 3 bases; bases with no gene match: 11. Germline assignment: CDR1 LNHDA and CDR2 SQIVND (reference sequence).

J is TRBJ1-2 and V is TRBV28; no clear D. CDR3 length: 12 amino acids. CDR1 MDHEN and CDR2 SYDVKM come from the germline V gene. V gave up 4 bases and J gave up 4 bases, with 7 bases separating them. The CDR3 DNA follows: TGTGCCAGCAGTTCGGACTTCTATGGCTACACCTTC. It specifies CASSSDFYGYTF.

The rearrangement links TRBV19 to TRBJ2-3, with 12 bases fitting TRBD2. The CDR3 loop spans 16 amino acids. After removal of 3 bases from V and 2 bases from J, the junction contained 3 bases not matched to a gene. Germline lookup yields CDR1 LNHDA and CDR2 SQIVND (reference sequence). In DNA form, the CDR3 reads TGTGCCAGTAGTATTCTAGCGGGGGGGAACACAGATACGCAGTATTTT. This gives the protein CASSILAGGNTDTQYF.

This sequence joins TRBV5-4 and TRBJ1-3, with D maybe TRBD1 (6 bases). The CDR3 is 16 amino acids. In germline, CDR1 is SGHNT, CDR2 YYREEE (reference sequence). The V end lost 0 bases, the J end lost 0 bases, and 10 bases lay between the germline ends. The CDR3 loop reads CASSLDGGLSGNTIYF. DNA of the CDR3: TGTGCCAGCAGCTTGGATGGGGGCCTCTCTGGAAACACCATATATTTT.

This chain connects TRBV5-6 to TRBJ2-1; D gene unclear. Between the trimmed V and J ends, which lost 3 bases and 6 bases, there was a span of 13 bases. The germline CDR1 and CDR2 sequences are SGHDT and YYEEEE. The CDR3 covers 14 residues. In DNA, the CDR3 is TGTGCCAGCAGCTCGAGGCAGTCCACCAATGAGCAGTTCTTC. Protein: CASSSRQSTNEQFF.

The V and J genes are TRBV11-2 and TRBJ2-7, with 7 bases identical to TRBD1. Germline CDR1 SGHAT, CDR2 FQNNGV. CDR3 length equals 12 residues. J gave up 6 bases and V 5 bases, and 4 bases lay outside the gene matches. CDR3 residues: CASSPGQLEQYF. The DNA for the CDR3 is TGTGCCAGCAGCCCGGGACAGCTCGAGCAGTACTTC. The variable domain in full, completed from reference TRBV11-2 and TRBJ2-7, reads EAGVAQSPRYKIIEKRQSVAFWCNPISGHATLYWYQQILGQGPKLLIQFQNNGVVDDSQLPKDRFSAERLKGVDSTLKIQPAKLEDSAVYLCASSPGQLEQYFGPGTRLTVT.

The chain recombines TRBV6-5 with TRBJ2-2, with TRBD2 identical over 16 bases. Trimming took 4 bases from V and 10 from J; bases not matched to a gene: 3. The CDR3 extends over 15 amino acids. The germline CDR1 and CDR2 sequences are MNHEY and SVGAGI. The CDR3 DNA reads TGTGCCAGCAGTTCCGGGACTAGCGGGAGGGTGGAGCTGTTTTTT. Translation: CASSSGTSGRVELFF.

This clone was counted only a few times. The chain has TRBV19 and TRBJ2-7; perhaps TRBD2 as D (6 bases). Trimming took off 4 bases at V and 3 bases at J, with 13 bases between the two ends. Germline loops: CDR1 LNHDA, CDR2 SQIVND (reference sequence). CDR3 length equals 14 residues. CDR3 bases: TGTGCCAGTAGTAGGGTACCGGGAGACTACGAGCAGTACTTC. Its protein is CASSRVPGDYEQYF.

The chain carries TRBV6-1 and TRBJ2-5, with D tentatively TRBD2 (6 bases). Trimming cost V 8 bases and J 9 bases, with 13 bases left between them. This CDR3 region has 11 residues. The germline V gene encodes CDR1 MNHNS and CDR2 SASEGT. This chain's CDR3 is CASGTGTAQYF. CDR3 sequence (DNA): TGTGCCAGCGGGACTGGGACGGCCCAGTACTTC.

The chain links TRBV27 to TRBJ1-1; the D gene is possibly TRBD1 (6 bases). The germline V gene encodes CDR1 MNHEY and CDR2 SMNVEV (reference sequence). Trimming stripped 7 bases from V and 1 base from J, with 13 bases between. The CDR3 length is 14 residues. The CDR3 region has the DNA TGTGCCAGCATCTCTCTCAGGGGGAACACTGAAGCTTTCTTT. The encoded protein is CASISLRGNTEAFF.

This clone has only a few counts. V is TRBV28 and J is TRBJ1-2; D might be TRBD1 (6 bases). There are 15 residues in the CDR3. V was cut by 2 bases and J by 7 bases, with 17 bases left in between. CDR1 MDHEN and CDR2 SYDVKM come from the germline V gene. CDR3 DNA sequence: TGTGCCAGCAGTTTAATTGGGGGCCAGGCAGGTGGCTACACCTTC. This translates into CASSLIGGQAGGYTF.

The V and J genes are TRBV5-1 and TRBJ2-5, with TRBD1 identical over 7 bases. With V trimmed by 3 bases and J by 1 base, 18 bases remained unmatched. The germline V gene encodes CDR1 SGHRS and CDR2 YFSETQ. The CDR3 contains 19 residues. CDR3 sequence reads: CASSYSGGWYRALQETQYF. DNA for the CDR3: TGCGCCAGCAGCTATTCAGGGGGTTGGTACCGGGCCCTCCAAGAGACCCAGTACTTC.

The chain combines TRBV7-8 with TRBJ1-1, with D possibly TRBD1 on 5 matching bases. The germline CDR1 and CDR2 sequences are SGHVS and FQNEAQ. This CDR3 spans 14 amino acids. Trimming pared 0 bases from V and 5 bases from J, leaving 10 bases between. CDR3 protein: CASSLAQGSTEAFF. CDR3 bases: TGTGCCAGCAGCTTAGCGCAGGGTAGTACTGAAGCTTTCTTT.

The sample holds a few counts of this clone. V and J are TRBV19 and TRBJ2-7; 10 bases are shared with TRBD2. The CDR3 is 19 residues long. Looked up from germline, CDR1 is LNHDA and CDR2 is SQIVND (reference sequence). Trimming at V came to 3 bases and at J to 0 bases, leaving 14 bases not matched to a gene. CDR3 amino acids: CASSMERGSSGRSSYEQYF. CDR3 DNA: TGTGCCAGTAGTATGGAACGCGGGAGTAGCGGGAGGAGCTCCTACGAGCAGTACTTC.

The rearrangement joins TRBV18 to TRBJ2-3, with TRBD1 matching 7 bases. Germline lookup yields CDR1 KGHSH and CDR2 LQKENI. The V and J ends lost 3 bases and 2 bases, in that order; junction bases with no gene match: 2. The CDR3 contains 14 residues. Written as DNA, the CDR3 is TGTGCCAGCTCACCGGACAGGAACACAGATACGCAGTATTTT. Amino acid sequence: CASSPDRNTDTQYF. Together with reference TRBV18 and TRBJ2-3, the CDR3 gives the full variable domain: NAGVMQNPRHLVRRRGQEARLRCSPMKGHSHVYWYRQLPEEGLKFMVYLQKENIIDESGMPKERFSAEFPKEGPSILRIQQVVRGDSAAYFCASSPDRNTDTQYFGPGTRLTVL.

The chain carries TRBV18 and TRBJ1-3, with TRBD1 matching 10 bases. V was pared by 4 bases and J by 2 bases, with 5 bases of the junction left unmatched. Germline loops: CDR1 KGHSH, CDR2 LQKENI. CDR3 length equals 16 residues. CDR3 region: CASSQTGTGAGNTIYF. CDR3 bases: TGTGCCAGCTCACAAACCGGGACAGGGGCTGGAAACACCATATATTTT. The full variable domain, with the rest looked up from reference TRBV18 and TRBJ1-3, is NAGVMQNPRHLVRRRGQEARLRCSPMKGHSHVYWYRQLPEEGLKFMVYLQKENIIDESGMPKERFSAEFPKEGPSILRIQQVVRGDSAAYFCASSQTGTGAGNTIYFGEGSWLTVV.

V is TRBV5-1 and J is TRBJ1-1, with 9 bases lining up with TRBD1. The CDR3 is 17 amino acids. Trimming removed 4 bases from V and 4 bases from J; junction bases left unmatched: 14. Germline CDR1 is SGHRS and CDR2 is YFSETQ. The CDR3: CASSQGTGGAGFTEAFF. The CDR3 DNA sequence: TGCGCCAGCAGCCAAGGTACAGGGGGCGCGGGTTTCACTGAAGCTTTCTTT. The complete variable domain, with remaining parts taken from reference TRBV5-1 and TRBJ1-1, reads KAGVTQTPRYLIKTRGQQVTLSCSPISGHRSVSWYQQTPGQGLQFLFEYFSETQRNKGNFPGRFSGRQFSNSRSEMNVSTLELGDSALYLCASSQGTGGAGFTEAFFGQGTRLTVV.

The rearrangement links TRBV28 to TRBJ1-5, with D possibly matching TRBD1 (5 bases). Germline-derived CDR1 and CDR2 are MDHEN and SYDVKM. The CDR3 totals 15 residues. V shed 6 bases and J shed 4 bases, with 16 bases lying between them. The CDR3 loop reads CASRGGELSNQPQHF. The CDR3 DNA follows: TGTGCCAGCAGAGGAGGGGAATTGAGTAATCAGCCCCAGCATTTT. Full variable domain (missing parts from reference TRBV28 and TRBJ1-5): DVKVTQSSRYLVKRTGEKVFLECVQDMDHENMFWYRQDPGLGLRLIYFSYDVKMKEKGDIPEGYSVSREKKERFSLILESASTNQTSMYLCASRGGELSNQPQHFGDGTRLSIL.

The rearrangement joins TRBV9 to TRBJ2-5; D not certain. The better agreement between TRBJ2-7 and the DNA end casts doubt on the J call. This CDR3 has 14 residues. Germline V gene data show CDR1 as SGDLS and CDR2 as YYNGEE. As DNA, the CDR3 is TGTGCCAGCAGCGTAGCCCAGAACAACTACGAGCAGTACTTC. This encodes CASSVAQNNYEQYF.

The genes are TRBV14 and TRBJ2-7; a possible D gene is TRBD2 (6 bases). The CDR3 totals 13 residues. Germline CDR1 and CDR2: SGHDN and FVKESK. Between the trimmed V and J ends, which lost 1 base and 7 bases, there was a span of 11 bases. The CDR3 DNA sequence: TGTGCCAGCAGCCAAGGTCGGGGGTGGGAGCAGTACTTC. The encoded protein is CASSQGRGWEQYF.

The CDR3 here is CASSVGLTDYNEQFF. DNA of the CDR3: TGTGCCAGCAGCGTGGGACTGACCGATTACAATGAGCAGTTCTTC. This chain connects TRBV5-6 to TRBJ2-1, with D possibly TRBD2 on 6 matching bases. Looked up from germline, CDR1 is SGHDT and CDR2 is YYEEEE. V was pared by 4 bases and J by 4 bases, with 15 bases between. The CDR3 length is 15 residues. The variable domain in full, with the rest retrieved from reference TRBV5-6 and TRBJ2-1, is DAGVTQSPTHLIKTRGQQVTLRCSPKSGHDTVSWYQQALGQGPQFIFQYYEEEERQRGNFPDRFSGHQFPNYSSELNVNALLLGDSALYLCASSVGLTDYNEQFFGPGTRLTVL.

The rearrangement joins TRBV15 to TRBJ1-5, with a possible D match to TRBD1 (6 bases). Trimming removed 4 bases at V and 2 bases at J, with 9 bases between. There are 14 residues in the CDR3. Per the germline V gene, CDR1 is LNHNV and CDR2 is YYDKDF (reference sequence). CDR3 protein: CATSTGDGNQPQHF. The CDR3 DNA is TGTGCCACCAGCACAGGGGACGGCAATCAGCCCCAGCATTTT.

Only one count was recorded for this clone. The genes are TRBV7-2 and TRBJ1-5; TRBD1 agrees at 7 bases. From germline, CDR1 is SGHTA and CDR2 FQGNSA. This CDR3 is 15 amino acids long. J was trimmed by 3 bases and V by 5 bases; bases with no gene match: 7. The CDR3 spells CASSTTGRHNQPQHF. As DNA, the CDR3 is TGTGCCAGCAGCACGACAGGGAGACACAATCAGCCCCAGCATTTT. Full variable domain (rest looked up from reference TRBV7-2 and TRBJ1-5): GAGVSQSPSNKVTEKGKDVELRCDPISGHTALYWYRQSLGQGLEFLIYFQGNSAPDKSGLPSDRFSAERTGGSVSTLTIQRTQQEDSAVYLCASSTTGRHNQPQHFGDGTRLSIL.

The chain employs TRBV18 and TRBJ1-1; tentative D call: TRBD1 (5 bases). Trimming left V 4 bases short and J 5 bases short, with 14 bases between. Germline loops: CDR1 KGHSH, CDR2 LQKENI. The CDR3 has 14 amino acids. CDR3 region: CASSRAGRGTEAFF. The CDR3 nucleotides read TGTGCCAGCTCACGGGCGGGGCGGGGGACTGAAGCTTTCTTT.

This sequence joins TRBV5-1 and TRBJ1-2; D possibly corresponds to TRBD1 (6 bases). V lost 2 bases, J lost 2 bases, and 16 bases lay in between. The CDR3 sequence is 16 residues long. CDR1 SGHRS and CDR2 YFSETQ come from the germline V gene. Here the CDR3 reads CASSFTTGNTNYGYTF. CDR3 DNA sequence: TGCGCCAGCAGCTTTACTACAGGGAACACAAACTATGGCTACACCTTC. The whole variable domain, remainder taken from reference TRBV5-1 and TRBJ1-2, is KAGVTQTPRYLIKTRGQQVTLSCSPISGHRSVSWYQQTPGQGLQFLFEYFSETQRNKGNFPGRFSGRQFSNSRSEMNVSTLELGDSALYLCASSFTTGNTNYGYTFGSGTRLTVV.

This chain uses TRBV11-1 with TRBJ2-5; tentative D call: TRBD2 (7 bases). Trimming cost V 4 bases and J 5 bases, with 20 bases left between them. Germline assignment: CDR1 SGHAT and CDR2 FQDESV (reference sequence). CDR3 length: 16 amino acids. The CDR3 region is CASSSGGEGGGETQYF. The CDR3, as DNA: TGTGCCAGCAGCTCGGGGGGCGAGGGAGGGGGGGAGACCCAGTACTTC.